The TCR beta chain described here comes from a study of T cell responses to AZD1222 COVID-19 vaccine. Profiling relied on immunoSEQ multiplex PCR, and the TCRdb table lists in-frame clones only, not all of them. The sample contains 140,000 to 150,000 clones, 80% to 95% of which appear only once. The sample here was peripheral blood, taken on day 0 of AZD1222 vaccination. The sequence was obtained from an adult in good health.

The CDR3 region is CASSLATGVNSPLHF. The CDR3 nucleotides are TGCGCCAGCAGCTTGGCCACAGGGGTGAATTCACCCCTCCACTTT. The chain combines TRBV5-1 with TRBJ1-6; 7 bases align to TRBD1. Germline trimming cut 0 bases from V and 7 bases from J; bases unmatched to any gene: 4. The CDR3 runs to 15 residues. Germline-derived CDR1 and CDR2 are SGHRS and YFSETQ.